Below, 10 T cell receptor beta chains from the same sample are listed, as sequenced in a study of blood T cell repertoires in COVID-19. Repertoires were generated with immunoSEQ multiplex PCR, while TCRdb's copy carries only in-frame clones and drops some. The sample contains 200,000 to 300,000 clones, approximately 88% of which appear only once. What was sequenced was PBMCs or T cells enriched from blood (not recorded which). The receptors shown here come from a woman aged 40 to 50 with acute COVID-19.

The V and J genes are TRBV2 and TRBJ2-5; 12 bases are shared with TRBD2. Germline values: CDR1 SNHLY, CDR2 FYNNEI. This CDR3 is 14 amino acids long. With V trimmed by 8 bases and J by 4 bases, 5 bases remained unmatched. This chain's CDR3 is CASEGGLAGETQYF. In DNA, the CDR3 is TGTGCCAGCGAAGGGGGACTAGCGGGAGAGACCCAGTACTTC.

The CDR3 loop is CATSDLLPREATDTQYF. In DNA, the CDR3 is TGTGCCACCAGTGATTTGCTCCCACGGGAAGCCACAGATACGCAGTATTTT. This sequence joins TRBV24-1 and TRBJ2-3, with D possibly being TRBD2 (5 bases). The germline gives CDR1 KGHDR, CDR2 SFDVKD. The CDR3 length is 17 residues. V lost 0 bases to trimming and J lost 2 bases, with 14 bases between them.

The sample holds a few counts of this clone. The chain joins TRBV18 to TRBJ2-2; TRBD1 matches 8 bases. The junction had 6 bases not matched to a gene; V was cut back by 5 bases and J by 1 base. The CDR3 covers 16 residues. Germline V gene lookup returns CDR1 KGHSH and CDR2 LQKENI. CDR3 loop: CASSIAGTGNTGELFF. CDR3 DNA sequence: TGTGCCAGCTCAATAGCCGGGACAGGGAACACCGGGGAGCTGTTTTTT.

The chain links TRBV27 to TRBJ2-7; 8 bases are a match to TRBD1. CDR1 MNHEY and CDR2 SMNVEV come from the germline V gene (reference sequence). J was trimmed by 4 bases and V by 6 bases; bases with no gene match: 5. The CDR3 extends over 13 amino acids. The CDR3 bases are TGTGCCAGCAGAAGGACAGGGACTTACGAGCAGTACGTC. It specifies CASRRTGTYEQYV.

This sequence joins TRBV3-1 (or the pseudogene TRBV3-2) and TRBJ1-1; 7 bases are shared with TRBD1. This CDR3 contains 14 residues. Per germline, CDR1 LGHDT and CDR2 YNNKEL (reference sequence). V shed 2 bases and J 3 bases; nucleotides not matched to a gene: 3. CDR3 residues: CASSQNQGDTEAFF. CDR3 nucleotides: TGTGCCAGCAGCCAAAATCAGGGGGACACTGAAGCTTTCTTT.

V gene TRBV10-3 combines with J gene TRBJ1-1; 7 bases agree with TRBD1. Trimming removed 5 bases from V and 2 bases from J; junction bases left unmatched: 11. The CDR3 covers 16 residues. Germline loops: CDR1 ENHRY, CDR2 SYGVKD. The CDR3 sequence: CAISSRSGTANTEAFF. CDR3 sequence (DNA): TGTGCCATCAGTTCTAGATCCGGGACAGCCAACACTGAAGCTTTCTTT.

The J gene is TRBJ1-2, the V gene TRBV28; 7 positions agree with TRBD1. This CDR3 contains 15 residues. Germline assignment: CDR1 MDHEN and CDR2 SYDVKM. The junction had 5 bases not matched to a gene; V was cut back by 2 bases and J by 2 bases. The DNA of the CDR3 is TGTGCCAGCAGTTTAGTGACAGGGATGAACTATGGCTACACCTTC. This translates into CASSLVTGMNYGYTF.

The chain uses TRBV10-3 and TRBJ2-7; TRBD1 aligns across 9 bases. Germline V gives CDR1 ENHRY, CDR2 SYGVKD. This CDR3 has 15 residues. With V trimmed by 11 bases and J by 5 bases, 16 bases remained unmatched. The CDR3 DNA sequence: TGTGCCTCCGCGTCCCCGGACAGGGGAGTTCACGAGCAGTACTTC. This translates into CASASPDRGVHEQYF.

The chain joins TRBV19 to TRBJ1-1; D may be TRBD1 (5 bases). The CDR3 consists of 14 residues. Trimming pared 3 bases from V and 2 bases from J, leaving 10 bases between. Looked up from germline, CDR1 is LNHDA and CDR2 is SQIVND (reference sequence). This CDR3 is CASSIWGVNTEAFF. The CDR3 DNA reads as TGTGCCAGTAGTATCTGGGGGGTTAACACTGAAGCTTTCTTT.

V gene TRBV7-3 combines with J gene TRBJ1-1; 10 nucleotides line up with TRBD1. Per germline, CDR1 SGHTA and CDR2 FQGTGA. The CDR3 extends over 17 amino acids. The J segment lost 5 bases and the V segment lost 1 base, leaving 10 bases of the junction unmatched. CDR3 sequence (DNA): TGTGCCAGCAGCTTAAGGGGGACAGGGGCCATGAGGACTGAAGCTTTCTTT. The encoded protein is CASSLRGTGAMRTEAFF.